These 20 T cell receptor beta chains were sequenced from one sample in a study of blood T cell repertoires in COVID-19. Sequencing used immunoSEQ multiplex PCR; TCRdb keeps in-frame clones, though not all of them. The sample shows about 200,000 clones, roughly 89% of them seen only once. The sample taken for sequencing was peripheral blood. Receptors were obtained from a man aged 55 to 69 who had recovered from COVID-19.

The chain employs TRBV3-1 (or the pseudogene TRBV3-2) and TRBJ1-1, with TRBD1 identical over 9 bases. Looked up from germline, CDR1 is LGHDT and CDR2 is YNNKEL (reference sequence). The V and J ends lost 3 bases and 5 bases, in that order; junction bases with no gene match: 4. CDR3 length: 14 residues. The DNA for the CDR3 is TGTGCCAGCAGCCAGCGGGGACAGGGAACTGAAGCTTTCTTT. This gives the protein CASSQRGQGTEAFF.

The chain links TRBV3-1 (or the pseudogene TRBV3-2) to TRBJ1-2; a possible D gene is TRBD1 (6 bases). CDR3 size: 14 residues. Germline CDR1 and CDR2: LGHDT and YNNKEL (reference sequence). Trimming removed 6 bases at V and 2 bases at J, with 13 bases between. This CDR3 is CASSHTGINYGYTF. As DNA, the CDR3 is TGTGCCAGCAGTCATACAGGGATAAACTATGGCTACACCTTC.

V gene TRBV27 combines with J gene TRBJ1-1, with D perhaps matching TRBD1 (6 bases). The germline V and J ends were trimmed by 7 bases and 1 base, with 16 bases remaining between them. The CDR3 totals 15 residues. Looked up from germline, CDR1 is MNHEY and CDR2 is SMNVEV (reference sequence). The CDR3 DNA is TGTGCCAGCAAGTTTGCGGACAGAGAGAACACTGAAGCTTTCTTT. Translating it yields CASKFADRENTEAFF.

The CDR3 DNA reads as TGTGCCAGCGGGACAGGGGCACCCCTCCACTTT. It translates to CASGTGAPLHF. The chain links TRBV27 to TRBJ1-6; TRBD1 agrees at 10 bases. The CDR3 runs to 11 residues. The ends lost 8 bases at V and 11 bases at J; junction bases unmatched: 0. The V gene's germline CDR1 is MNHEY and CDR2 SMNVEV (reference sequence).

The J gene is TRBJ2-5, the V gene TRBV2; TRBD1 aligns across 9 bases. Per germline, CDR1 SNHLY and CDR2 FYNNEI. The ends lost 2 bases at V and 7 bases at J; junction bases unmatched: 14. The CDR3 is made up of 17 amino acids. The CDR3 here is CASSETFRTGAEGTQYF. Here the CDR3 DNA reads TGTGCCAGCAGTGAAACGTTTCGGACAGGGGCCGAGGGGACCCAGTACTTC.

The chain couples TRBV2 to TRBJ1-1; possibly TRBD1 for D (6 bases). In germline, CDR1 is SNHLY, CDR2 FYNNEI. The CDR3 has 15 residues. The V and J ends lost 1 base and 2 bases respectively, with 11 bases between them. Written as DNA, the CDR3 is TGTGCCAGCAGTGAAGGCGGCAGGGGAAACACTGAAGCTTTCTTT. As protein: CASSEGGRGNTEAFF.

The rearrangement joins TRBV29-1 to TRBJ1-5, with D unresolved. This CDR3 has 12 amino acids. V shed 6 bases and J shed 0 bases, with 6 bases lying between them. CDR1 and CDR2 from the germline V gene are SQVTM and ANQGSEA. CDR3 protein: CSVAYSNQPQHF. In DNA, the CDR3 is TGCAGCGTAGCCTATAGCAATCAGCCCCAGCATTTT.

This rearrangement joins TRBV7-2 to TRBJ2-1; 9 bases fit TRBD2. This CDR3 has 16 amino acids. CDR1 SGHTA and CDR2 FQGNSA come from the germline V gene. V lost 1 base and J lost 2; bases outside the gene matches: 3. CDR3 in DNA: TGTGCCAGCAGCTTAGGTCCTAGCGGGACCTACAATGAGCAGTTCTTC. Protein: CASSLGPSGTYNEQFF.

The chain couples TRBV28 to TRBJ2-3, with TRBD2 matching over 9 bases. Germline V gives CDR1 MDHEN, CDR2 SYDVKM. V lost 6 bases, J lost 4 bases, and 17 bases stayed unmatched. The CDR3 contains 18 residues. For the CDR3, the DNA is TGTGCCAGCAGCCGGTGGGGAGGCGGGAGGGAGCTGCCAGATACGCAGTATTTT. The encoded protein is CASSRWGGGRELPDTQYF.

CDR3 sequence (DNA): TGTGCCAGCTCACCTCCGGGACAGTCTAATGAAAAACTGTTTTTT. It yields the protein CASSPPGQSNEKLFF. The chain has TRBV18 and TRBJ1-4; 7 nucleotides align to TRBD1. V dropped 3 bases and J dropped 3; count of bases not matched to a gene: 4. Germline V gene data show CDR1 as KGHSH and CDR2 as LQKENI. The CDR3 extends over 15 amino acids.

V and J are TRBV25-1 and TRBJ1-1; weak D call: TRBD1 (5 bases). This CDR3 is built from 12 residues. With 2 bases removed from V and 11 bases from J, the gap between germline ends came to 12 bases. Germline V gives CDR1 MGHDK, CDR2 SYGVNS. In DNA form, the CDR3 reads TGTGCCAGCAGTGAAAACACAGGAAGGGCTTTCTTT. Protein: CASSENTGRAFF.

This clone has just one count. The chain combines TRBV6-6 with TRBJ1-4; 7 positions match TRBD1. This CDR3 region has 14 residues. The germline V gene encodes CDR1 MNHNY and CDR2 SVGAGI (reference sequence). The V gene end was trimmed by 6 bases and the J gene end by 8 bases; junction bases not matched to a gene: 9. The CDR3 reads CASSPGTAEEKLFF. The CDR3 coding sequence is TGTGCCAGCAGCCCCGGGACAGCCGAAGAAAAACTGTTTTTT.

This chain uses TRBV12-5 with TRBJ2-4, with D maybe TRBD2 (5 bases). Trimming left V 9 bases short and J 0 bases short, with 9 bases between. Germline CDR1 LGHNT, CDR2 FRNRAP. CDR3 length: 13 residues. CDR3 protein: CASPGLAKNIQYF. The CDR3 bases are TGTGCTAGCCCGGGATTAGCCAAAAACATTCAGTACTTC.

DNA for the CDR3: TGCGCCAGCAGCTTGGCCCGTTCGAGCAATGAGCAGTTCTTC. Residues: CASSLARSSNEQFF. The rearrangement links TRBV5-1 to TRBJ2-1; D unresolved. The V end lost 0 bases, the J end lost 6 bases, and 10 bases lay between the germline ends. The CDR3 runs to 14 residues. Germline CDR1 and CDR2: SGHRS and YFSETQ.

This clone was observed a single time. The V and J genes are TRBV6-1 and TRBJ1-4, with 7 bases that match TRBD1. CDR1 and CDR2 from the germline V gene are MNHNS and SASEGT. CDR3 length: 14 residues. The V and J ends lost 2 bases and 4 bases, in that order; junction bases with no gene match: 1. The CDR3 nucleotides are TGTGCCAGCAGTGAAACAGGGGATAATGAAAAACTGTTTTTT. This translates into CASSETGDNEKLFF.

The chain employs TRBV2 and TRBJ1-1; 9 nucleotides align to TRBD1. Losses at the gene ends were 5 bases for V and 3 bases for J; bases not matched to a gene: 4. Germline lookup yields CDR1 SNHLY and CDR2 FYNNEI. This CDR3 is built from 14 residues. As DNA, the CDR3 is TGTGCCAGCAGTCTACAGGGGGCTGACACTGAAGCTTTCTTT. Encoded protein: CASSLQGADTEAFF. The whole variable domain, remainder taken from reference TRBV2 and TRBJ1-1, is EPEVTQTPSHQVTQMGQEVILRCVPISNHLYFYWYRQILGQKVEFLVSFYNNEISEKSEIFDDQFSVERPDGSNFTLKIRSTKLEDSAMYFCASSLQGADTEAFFGQGTRLTVV.

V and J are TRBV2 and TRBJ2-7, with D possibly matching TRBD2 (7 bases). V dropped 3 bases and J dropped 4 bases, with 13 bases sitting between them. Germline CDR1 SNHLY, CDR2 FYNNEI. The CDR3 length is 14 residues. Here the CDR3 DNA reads TGTGCCAGCAGTGATGCGGGGGCGGGATACGAGCAGTACTTC. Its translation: CASSDAGAGYEQYF.

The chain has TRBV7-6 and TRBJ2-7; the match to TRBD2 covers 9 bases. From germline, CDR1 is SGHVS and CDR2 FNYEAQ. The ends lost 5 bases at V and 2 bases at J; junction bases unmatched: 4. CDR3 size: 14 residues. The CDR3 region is CASSHGTSPYEQYF. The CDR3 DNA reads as TGTGCCAGCAGCCACGGGACTAGCCCCTACGAGCAGTACTTC.

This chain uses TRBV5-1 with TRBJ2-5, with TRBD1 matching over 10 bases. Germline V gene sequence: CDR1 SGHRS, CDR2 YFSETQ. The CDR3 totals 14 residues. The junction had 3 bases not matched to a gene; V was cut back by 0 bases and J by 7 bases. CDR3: CASSLGTGGRTQYF. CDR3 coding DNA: TGCGCCAGCAGCTTGGGGACAGGGGGACGGACCCAGTACTTC. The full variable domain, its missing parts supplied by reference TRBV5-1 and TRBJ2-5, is KAGVTQTPRYLIKTRGQQVTLSCSPISGHRSVSWYQQTPGQGLQFLFEYFSETQRNKGNFPGRFSGRQFSNSRSEMNVSTLELGDSALYLCASSLGTGGRTQYFGPGTRLLVL.

The CDR3 nucleotides read TGTGCCAGCAGCAGACTCTATTTTGCCAATCAGCCCCAGCATTTT. It is translated as CASSRLYFANQPQHF. The gene calls are TRBV6-6 and TRBJ1-5; no firm D call. The CDR3 covers 15 residues. V lost 6 bases and J lost 3, with 15 bases in between. Germline V gives CDR1 MNHNY, CDR2 SVGAGI (reference sequence).